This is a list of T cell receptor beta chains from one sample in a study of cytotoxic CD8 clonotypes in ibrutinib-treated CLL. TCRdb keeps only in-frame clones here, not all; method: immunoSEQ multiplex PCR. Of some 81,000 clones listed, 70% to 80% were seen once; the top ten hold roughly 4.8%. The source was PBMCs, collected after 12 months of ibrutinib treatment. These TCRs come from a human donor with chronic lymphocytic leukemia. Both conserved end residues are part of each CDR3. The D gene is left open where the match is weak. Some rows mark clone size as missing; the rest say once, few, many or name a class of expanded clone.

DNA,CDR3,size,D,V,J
TGTGCCTGGAGTGTGTCACTTAATAATTCACCCCTCCACTTT,CAWSVSLNNSPLHF,NA,NA,TRBV30,TRBJ1-6
TGTGCCAGCAGCGTGAGAGGGGGCCTAGAGGGGGATACGCAGTATTTT,CASSVRGGLEGDTQYF,NA,TRBD1,TRBV9,TRBJ2-3
TGTGCCAGCAGCTTTCAGCCTAGCTCTGACACCGGGGAGCTGTTTTTT,CASSFQPSSDTGELFF,NA,NA,TRBV5-8,TRBJ2-2
TGTGCCAGCAGCCAAGGTGGGGGCCCCGATCAGCCCCAGCATTTT,CASSQGGGPDQPQHF,NA,NA,TRBV4-2,TRBJ1-5
TGTGCCTGGAGTGTACTCGCGGCCAGCACAGATACGCAGTATTTT,CAWSVLAASTDTQYF,NA,NA,TRBV30,TRBJ2-3
TGCGCCAGCAGCCAAGATCCCGATAGCAATCAGCCCCAGCATTTT,CASSQDPDSNQPQHF,few,NA,TRBV4-3,TRBJ1-5
TGTGCCATCAGTGACCTCTCGGGGAGGACTAAAATGGGGGATGAGCAGTTCTTC,CAISDLSGRTKMGDEQFF,NA,NA,TRBV10-3,TRBJ2-1
TGTGCCAGCAGCTTAACGGGGGAGACCCAGTACTTC,CASSLTGETQYF,NA,NA,TRBV11-2,TRBJ2-5
TGTGCCAGCAGCAGAAACCGGGTGGGACTAGCTGGGGTCAATGAGCAGTTCTTC,CASSRNRVGLAGVNEQFF,NA,TRBD2,TRBV7-9,TRBJ2-1
TGTGCCAGCAGCGCCACAGGGTGGAGGGCAGATACGCAGTATTTT,CASSATGWRADTQYF,few,NA,TRBV9,TRBJ2-3
TGTGCCAGCACCCTTGGCCCCCCGGGGACAGCCTACAATGAGCAGTTCTTC,CASTLGPPGTAYNEQFF,NA,TRBD1,TRBV7-2,TRBJ2-1
TGTGCCAGCAGTTCCCCCGCGGGCACCTACGAGCAGTACTTC,CASSSPAGTYEQYF,NA,NA,TRBV28,TRBJ2-7
TGTGCCAGCAGCCCCCCGGGCAGGGTGTCAGATACGCAGTATTTT,CASSPPGRVSDTQYF,NA,NA,TRBV7-6,TRBJ2-3
TGTGCCAGCAGCTTACAGGCCGCAGCTGGCTATGGCTACACCTTC,CASSLQAAAGYGYTF,once,NA,TRBV14,TRBJ1-2
TGCAGCGCTGGGGGGTGGGAGACCCAGTACTTC,CSAGGWETQYF,NA,NA,TRBV29-1,TRBJ2-5
TGTGCCAGCAGCTTAGGACCACGAGGTGAAAAACTGTTTTTT,CASSLGPRGEKLFF,few,NA,TRBV5-5,TRBJ1-4
TGTGCCAGCAGTCCCGCTCGGTGGAATCAGCCCCAGCATTTT,CASSPARWNQPQHF,NA,NA,TRBV28,TRBJ1-5
TGTGCCAGCTCCCCCTCATCCATCTACAATGAGCAGTTCTTC,CASSPSSIYNEQFF,NA,NA,TRBV18,TRBJ2-1
TGTGCCAGTAGCGTGGGGGAAGGAGATACGCAGTATTTT,CASSVGEGDTQYF,NA,NA,TRBV19,TRBJ2-3
TGCGCCAGCAGCCCGGACAGGGCTGGCTACACCTTC,CASSPDRAGYTF,few,TRBD1,TRBV5-1,TRBJ1-2
TGTGCCAGCAGCAAAACAGGTCCCTCTGGAAACACCATATATTTT,CASSKTGPSGNTIYF,NA,NA,TRBV2,TRBJ1-3
TGCGCCAGCAGCTCCAGGACAGGGAGTAGCTCCTATAATTCACCCCTCCACTTT,CASSSRTGSSSYNSPLHF,NA,TRBD1,TRBV5-1,TRBJ1-6
TGCGCCAGCAGCCAAGGACAGGATAATTCACCCCTCCACTTT,CASSQGQDNSPLHF,few,NA,TRBV4-3,TRBJ1-6
TGTGCCAGCAGCACCGGACAGGGTGGACCCAAAAACATTCAGTACTTC,CASSTGQGGPKNIQYF,NA,TRBD1,TRBV5-6,TRBJ2-4
TGTGCCAGCAGTGCCGCCGCGGCGGGAGCCTACAATGAGCAGTTCTTC,CASSAAAAGAYNEQFF,NA,TRBD2,TRBV6-4,TRBJ2-1
TGTGCCAGTAGTAGGAGCGGGAGGGTCAATGAGCAGTTCTTC,CASSRSGRVNEQFF,few,TRBD2,TRBV19,TRBJ2-1
TGTGCCAGCAGCCCCTGGACTAGAATCTCCTACGAGCAGTACTTC,CASSPWTRISYEQYF,NA,TRBD2,TRBV5-5,TRBJ2-7
TGTGCCAGCAGCACAAAGACTGACAATTATGGCTACACCTTC,CASSTKTDNYGYTF,once,NA,TRBV5-6,TRBJ1-2
TGTGCCAGCAGCGCCCTAGCGGGCCCGTACGAGCAGTACTTC,CASSALAGPYEQYF,NA,TRBD2,TRBV9,TRBJ2-7
TGCAGTGCGACAGGGGGTTTCGATGAGCAGTTCTTC,CSATGGFDEQFF,NA,TRBD1,TRBV29-1,TRBJ2-1
TGTGCCAGCAGCCCAGGGACAGTTTTTTCACCCCTCCACTTT,CASSPGTVFSPLHF,NA,TRBD1,TRBV7-9,TRBJ1-6
TGTGCCAGCCCCGAAGGTGGGCCCACGGCCCAGTACTTC,CASPEGGPTAQYF,NA,NA,TRBV6-1,TRBJ2-5
TGTGCCAGCAGACAACAGGGGGCCGGGGCCCCCACCATATATTTT,CASRQQGAGAPTIYF,NA,TRBD1,TRBV6-5,TRBJ1-3
TGTGCTAGTGCCCCCTCCGGCTCTAGCGGGGGTGGGGAGCAGTTCTTC,CASAPSGSSGGGEQFF,few,TRBD2,TRBV12-5,TRBJ2-1
TGTGCCAGCAGCTTCTTCGGCGGAGACTACGAGCAGTACTTC,CASSFFGGDYEQYF,NA,NA,TRBV7-2,TRBJ2-7
TGTGCCAGCAGCTTAGGGCAGGGCCGGGAGCAGTACTTC,CASSLGQGREQYF,NA,NA,TRBV7-3,TRBJ2-7
TGTGCCAGCAGCTGGGTCCAGGGGGGGTCGGCCAAAAACATTCAGTACTTC,CASSWVQGGSAKNIQYF,NA,NA,TRBV7-9,TRBJ2-4
TGTGCCAGCAGCGTAGGGAGCTCCACTGAAGCTTTCTTT,CASSVGSSTEAFF,NA,NA,TRBV9,TRBJ1-1
TGTGCCATCAGCGCGACAGGGGTAGTAGCCGCAGATACGCAGTATTTT,CAISATGVVAADTQYF,NA,TRBD1,TRBV10-3,TRBJ2-3
TGTGCCAGCAGCTTATTAGGGGATACGCAGTATTTT,CASSLLGDTQYF,NA,NA,TRBV7-3,TRBJ2-3
TGTGCCAGCCGAACGCCGGGGACACCGGCGACCCAGTACTTC,CASRTPGTPATQYF,few,NA,TRBV28,TRBJ2-5
TGTGCCAGCGCCCCGGACCGGCGGGCTAATGAAAAACTGTTTTTT,CASAPDRRANEKLFF,few,NA,TRBV5-8,TRBJ1-4
TGTGCCAGCAGTTTTGGCGGGGGGAACTACAATGAGCAGTTCTTC,CASSFGGGNYNEQFF,NA,TRBD2,TRBV27,TRBJ2-1
TGTGCCAGCAGCCCCCGGGGGTCCGGGCAGTACTTC,CASSPRGSGQYF,NA,NA,TRBV13,TRBJ2-7
TGTGCCAGCAGCCAGCCACAAGGGGTAGCGGGGGGCCTAAGCTCCTACGAGCAGTACTTC,CASSQPQGVAGGLSSYEQYF,NA,TRBD2,TRBV4-2,TRBJ2-7
TGTGCCAGCAGCCCCCCAGGACTAGCGGGAGCGGGCACCGGGGAGCTGTTTTTT,CASSPPGLAGAGTGELFF,NA,TRBD2,TRBV7-8,TRBJ2-2
TGTGCCACCACCGGACCTACGAACACCGGGGAGCTGTTTTTT,CATTGPTNTGELFF,NA,NA,TRBV19,TRBJ2-2
TGTGCCAGCAGCTTAGCGCAAGGGACAGGGTGGTCACCCCTCCACTTT,CASSLAQGTGWSPLHF,NA,TRBD1,TRBV7-6,TRBJ1-6
TGTGCCAGCAGCTTGGGCCCCAGCTCCTACGAGCAGTACTTC,CASSLGPSSYEQYF,NA,NA,TRBV7-3,TRBJ2-7
TGTGCCTGGAGTGTAGGGGGGCAAGAGACCCAGTACTTC,CAWSVGGQETQYF,NA,NA,TRBV30,TRBJ2-5
TGTGCCAGCAGTTTCCCGGGGGGTCCTGGAAACACCATATATTTT,CASSFPGGPGNTIYF,NA,NA,TRBV28,TRBJ1-3
TGTGCCAGCAGCGTAAGCGGGGGCGGGGAGACCCAGTACTTC,CASSVSGGGETQYF,NA,TRBD2,TRBV9,TRBJ2-5
TGCGCCAGCAGCTTGGGGGAGGGCCACGAGCAGTACTTC,CASSLGEGHEQYF,NA,TRBD2,TRBV5-1,TRBJ2-7
TGCGCCAGCAGTCAATCGCGGGGGACAGGGCTGAGGCCCCAGCATTTT,CASSQSRGTGLRPQHF,NA,TRBD1,TRBV23-1,TRBJ1-5
TGTGCCAGCTCACCAAGTGGGGGAGCTAACTATGGCTACACCTTC,CASSPSGGANYGYTF,NA,NA,TRBV18,TRBJ1-2
TGTGCCAGTAGTACCCGATGGGACCAGCATTTT,CASSTRWDQHF,NA,NA,TRBV19,TRBJ1-5
TGTGCCAGCAGGTATAGCAATCAGCCCCAGCATTTT,CASRYSNQPQHF,few,NA,TRBV28,TRBJ1-5